This entry lists 4 T cell receptor beta chains sequenced from one sample in a study of blood T cell repertoires in COVID-19. Only in-frame clones appear in the TCRdb table, and some are missing; sequencing was by immunoSEQ multiplex PCR. This repertoire shows about 220,000 clones, 85% found once; its top ten account for 2.4%. Material for sequencing was peripheral blood. The receptors originated from a woman between 65 and 79 years old with COVID-19, enrolled during active disease.

V usage is TRBV6-1 and J usage is TRBJ2-3; 10 bases match TRBD2. The CDR3 is 16 residues long. Per the germline V gene, CDR1 is MNHNS and CDR2 is SASEGT. The junction had 5 bases not matched to a gene; V was cut back by 4 bases and J by 1 base. CDR3 nucleotide sequence: TGTGCCAGCAGTGCAGAAGGACTAGCGGGCACAGATACGCAGTATTTT. It yields the protein CASSAEGLAGTDTQYF.

The chain recombines TRBV6-1 with TRBJ1-5; 10 nucleotides match TRBD1. The CDR3 is 16 amino acids. Germline CDR1 and CDR2: MNHNS and SASEGT. Germline trimming cut 4 bases from V and 1 base from J; bases unmatched to any gene: 4. The CDR3 nucleotides read TGTGCCAGCAGTGTAGGGACAGGGGCAAGCAATCAGCCCCAGCATTTT. This encodes CASSVGTGASNQPQHF.

This clone turned up a few times. The chain carries TRBV5-6 and TRBJ2-1, with 7 bases fitting TRBD2. The V segment lost 6 bases and the J segment 6 bases; nucleotides outside the gene matches: 12. Germline-derived CDR1 and CDR2 are SGHDT and YYEEEE. The CDR3 totals 15 residues. The CDR3 reads CASILWGGFGNEQFF. The CDR3 nucleotides are TGTGCCAGCATTCTGTGGGGGGGATTCGGCAATGAGCAGTTCTTC.

This clone was detected only a few times. The J gene is TRBJ2-7, the V gene TRBV18; 7 nucleotides align to TRBD1. Germline assignment: CDR1 KGHSH and CDR2 LQKENI. The CDR3 is 14 residues long. V lost 3 bases and J lost 4; bases outside the gene matches: 6. CDR3 in amino acids: CASSPSDRVYEQYF. The CDR3 DNA reads TGTGCCAGCTCACCGTCTGACAGGGTGTACGAGCAGTACTTC.